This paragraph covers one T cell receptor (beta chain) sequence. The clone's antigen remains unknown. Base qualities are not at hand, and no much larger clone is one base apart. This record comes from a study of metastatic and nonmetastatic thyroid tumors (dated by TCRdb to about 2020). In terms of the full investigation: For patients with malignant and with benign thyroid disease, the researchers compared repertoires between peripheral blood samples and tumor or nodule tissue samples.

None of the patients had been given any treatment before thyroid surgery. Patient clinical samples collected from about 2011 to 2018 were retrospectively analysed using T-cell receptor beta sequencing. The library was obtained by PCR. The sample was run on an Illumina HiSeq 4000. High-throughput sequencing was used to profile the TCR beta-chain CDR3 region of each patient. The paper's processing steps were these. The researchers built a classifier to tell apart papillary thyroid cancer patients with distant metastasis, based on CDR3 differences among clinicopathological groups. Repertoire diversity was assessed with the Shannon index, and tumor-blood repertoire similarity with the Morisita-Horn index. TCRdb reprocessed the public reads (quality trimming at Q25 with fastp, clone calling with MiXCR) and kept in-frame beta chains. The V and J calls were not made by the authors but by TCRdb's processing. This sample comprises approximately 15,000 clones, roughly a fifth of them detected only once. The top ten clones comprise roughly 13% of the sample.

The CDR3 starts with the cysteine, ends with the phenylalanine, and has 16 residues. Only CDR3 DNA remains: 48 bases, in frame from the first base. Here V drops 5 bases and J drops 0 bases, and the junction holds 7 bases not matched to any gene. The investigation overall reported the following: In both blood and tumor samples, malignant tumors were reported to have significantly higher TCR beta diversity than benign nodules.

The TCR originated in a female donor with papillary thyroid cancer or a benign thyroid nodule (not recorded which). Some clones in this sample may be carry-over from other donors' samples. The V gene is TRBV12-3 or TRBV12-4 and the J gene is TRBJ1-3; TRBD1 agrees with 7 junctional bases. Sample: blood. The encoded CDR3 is CASSRGQPHSGNTIYF. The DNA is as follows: TGTGCCAGCAGTCGGGGACAGCCTCACTCTGGAAACACCATATATTTT.